What follows are 3 T cell receptor beta chains derived from one specimen sequenced in a study of blood T cell repertoires in COVID-19. Only in-frame clones appear in the TCRdb table, and some are missing; sequencing was by immunoSEQ multiplex PCR. Of 130,000 or so clones detected, over 60% appear once; the ten largest clones hold 1.5% to 2%. Material: peripheral blood. These receptors all come from a woman in her 70s with acute or convalescent COVID-19.

This clone was seen only a few times. V is TRBV11-2 and J is TRBJ1-2; D unclear. Germline V gene lookup returns CDR1 SGHAT and CDR2 FQNNGV. Trimming left V 2 bases short and J 0 bases short, with 7 bases between. The CDR3 spans 14 residues. The CDR3 coding sequence is TGTGCCAGCAGCTTATCTGTAACTAACTATGGCTACACCTTC. It codes for CASSLSVTNYGYTF.

This clone turned up a few times. The chain couples TRBV5-1 to TRBJ1-5; possibly TRBD1 for D (5 bases). Deletions cut 4 bases from V and 2 bases from J, with 13 bases between. Germline V gives CDR1 SGHRS, CDR2 YFSETQ. The CDR3 loop spans 15 amino acids. Written as DNA, the CDR3 is TGCGCCAGCAGCGCGGGGACGGCTCGCAATCAGCCCCAGCATTTT. Translated: CASSAGTARNQPQHF.

The rearrangement joins TRBV6-4 to TRBJ2-2; 10 nucleotides agree with TRBD2. The germline V gene has CDR1 MRHNA and CDR2 SNTAGT. V lost 4 bases and J lost 7; bases outside the gene matches: 6. The length of the CDR3 is 15 residues. In nucleotides, the CDR3 is TGTGCCAGCAGTGCTCTAGCGGGGGCTATCGGGGAGCTGTTTTTT. Protein: CASSALAGAIGELFF.